These 18 T cell receptor beta chains came from one sample sequenced in a study of T cell repertoires in cytomegalovirus infection. TCRdb reprocessed the reads with MiXCR, giving one entry per CDR3 protein. The sample contains around 710,000 distinct CDR3 sequences, about 29% of which appear only once. No antigen is known for these receptors. The sequencing used cultured CD8+ T cells from PBMCs, collected from culture after CMV antigen stimulation. These receptors were taken from a human donor in good health (CMV status not recorded). Some clones in this sample may be carry-over from other donors' samples.

Turning to this clonotype: Being one base from a much bigger clone, this may be a read error. V is TRBV12-3 or TRBV12-4 and J is TRBJ2-6; perhaps TRBD2 as D (5 bases). The CDR3 spans 18 residues. The V and J ends lost 5 bases and 3 bases respectively, with 20 bases between them. CDR3 sequence (DNA): TGTGCCAGCAGTCAGACTATGGGCCATTTCTTTGGGGCCAACGTCCTGACTTTC. It specifies CASSQTMGHFFGANVLTF.

The chain recombines TRBV6-1 with TRBJ1-2; 7 bases are shared with TRBD1. V shed 8 bases and J 4 bases; nucleotides not matched to a gene: 10. This CDR3 is 14 amino acids long. Germline loops: CDR1 MNHNS, CDR2 SASEGT. The CDR3 DNA follows: TGTGCCAGCGCAATAGGGACAGAAAGCTATGGCTACACCTTC. Protein: CASAIGTESYGYTF.

The chain employs TRBV12-3 or TRBV12-4 and TRBJ2-6; D possibly matches TRBD1 or TRBD2 (5 bases each). Trimming took off 7 bases at V and 4 bases at J, with 17 bases between the two ends. This CDR3 has 16 residues. The CDR3 region has the DNA TGTGCCAGCAAGACCCGTGGGGGTGGAGGGGCCAACGTCCTGACTTTC. Protein sequence: CASKTRGGGGANVLTF.

The chain is built from TRBV12-3 or TRBV12-4 and TRBJ1-5, with unresolved D. V shed 7 bases and J shed 5 bases, with 15 bases lying between them. There are 14 residues in the CDR3. The CDR3 nucleotides are TGTGCCAGCAACTCTGGGGTCGTTGATCAGCCCCAGCATTTT. Translating it yields CASNSGVVDQPQHF.

This clonotype was seen a handful of times. The chain has TRBV20-1 and TRBJ1-5; D is unclear. There are 13 residues in the CDR3. V gave up 0 bases and J gave up 4 bases, with 7 bases separating them. Per germline, CDR1 DFQATT and CDR2 SNEGSKA (reference sequence). The DNA of the CDR3 is TGCAGTGCTAGAGATAGGCGGAATCAGCCCCAGCATTTT. It specifies CSARDRRNQPQHF.

The rearrangement uses TRBV20-1 and TRBJ2-7; the D gene is possibly TRBD1 (6 bases). The CDR3 runs to 13 residues. V lost 3 bases, J lost 1 base, and 10 bases lay in between. The germline gives CDR1 DFQATT, CDR2 SNEGSKA (reference sequence). CDR3 loop: CSARRQGSYEQYV. The CDR3 DNA follows: TGCAGTGCTAGGCGGCAGGGGTCCTACGAGCAGTACGTC.

The chain recombines TRBV15 with TRBJ1-5; D is unresolved. The CDR3 is 15 residues long. CDR1 and CDR2 from the germline V gene are LNHNV and YYDKDF (reference sequence). With 5 bases removed from V and 5 bases from J, the gap between germline ends came to 16 bases. In DNA form, the CDR3 reads TGTGCCACCAGCCCCGAGAACCCATTGGATCAGCCCCAGCATTTT. This codes for CATSPENPLDQPQHF.

The chain carries TRBV10-3 and TRBJ2-7, with a possible D match to TRBD2 (5 bases). Trimming pared 2 bases from V and 2 bases from J, leaving 13 bases between. The CDR3 extends over 15 amino acids. CDR1 is ENHRY, CDR2 SYGVKD, per germline. CDR3 in amino acids: CAISERKRTTYEQYF. The CDR3 bases are TGTGCCATCAGTGAGAGGAAGCGGACCACCTACGAGCAGTACTTC.

This clonotype was found once. The chain has TRBV5-6 and TRBJ1-5; D uncertain. This CDR3 has 15 amino acids. V gave up 1 base and J gave up 1 base, with 9 bases separating them. Germline CDR1 is SGHDT and CDR2 is YYEEEE. The chain's CDR3 is CASSLSGLSNQPQHF. In DNA form, the CDR3 reads TGTGCCAGCAGCTTGTCGGGGTTAAGCAATCAGCCCCAGCATTTT.

The chain combines TRBV27 with TRBJ2-1; TRBD2 agrees at 12 bases. Germline V gives CDR1 MNHEY, CDR2 SMNVEV (reference sequence). The length of the CDR3 is 16 residues. Trimming took 3 bases from V and 8 from J; bases not matched to a gene: 8. In DNA form, the CDR3 reads TGTGCCAGCAGTTTGGACGGACTAGCGGGGTTCTATGAGCAGTTCTTC. Amino acids: CASSLDGLAGFYEQFF.

This clonotype was picked up a small number of times. The V call is TRBV10-3, the J call TRBJ1-5, with D unclear. From germline, CDR1 is ENHRY and CDR2 SYGVKD. The CDR3 covers 12 residues. Between the trimmed V and J ends, which lost 3 bases and 4 bases, there was a span of 4 bases. The CDR3 sequence: CAISDQNQPQHF. CDR3 coding DNA: TGTGCCATCAGTGACCAGAATCAGCCCCAGCATTTT.

The J gene is TRBJ2-7, the V gene TRBV3-1, with a weak D call TRBD1 (6 bases). This CDR3 spans 13 amino acids. Trimming took 4 bases from V and 2 from J, leaving 9 bases between them. Germline V lookup: CDR1 LGHDT, CDR2 YNNKEL (reference sequence). CDR3 DNA sequence: TGTGCCAGCAGCCGCAGGGGACCCTACGAGCAGTACTTC. Amino acids: CASSRRGPYEQYF.

This clonotype was counted a few times. The CDR3 does not end in the conserved phenylalanine or tryptophan, so this is likely a read error. J is TRBJ2-6 and V is TRBV12-5, with D hard to call. CDR1 is LGHNT, CDR2 FRNRAP, per germline. The CDR3 has 20 residues. Trimming took off 2 bases at V and 0 bases at J, with 20 bases between the two ends. The CDR3 bases are TGTGCTAGTGGTTTGACCTCCCACAGCAAAGGTTTCTCTGGGGCCAACGTCCTGACTCTC. It encodes CASGLTSHSKGFSGANVLTL.

The J gene is TRBJ1-2, the V gene TRBV6-5; TRBD1 is a possible D gene (5 bases). The germline gives CDR1 MNHEY, CDR2 SVGAGI. V was trimmed by 0 bases and J by 6 bases, leaving 11 bases between them. The CDR3 sequence is 14 residues long. The CDR3 loop is CASSYSILGHGYTF. CDR3 in DNA: TGTGCCAGCAGTTACTCGATTTTGGGACATGGCTACACCTTC.

The chain links TRBV27 to TRBJ1-5, with 7 bases aligning to TRBD1. CDR3 length: 16 residues. Germline CDR1 reads MNHEY; CDR2 reads SMNVEV (reference sequence). The V gene end was trimmed by 2 bases and the J gene end by 6 bases; junction bases not matched to a gene: 10. The CDR3 region has the DNA TGTGCCAGCAGTTTAGCTGGACAGGCCGGGAGTCAGCCCCAGCATTTT. It codes for CASSLAGQAGSQPQHF.

This clonotype was seen many times. This chain links TRBV12-3 or TRBV12-4 with TRBJ1-5, with D perhaps TRBD1 (5 bases). V dropped 3 bases and J dropped 8 bases, with 11 bases sitting between them. There are 13 residues in the CDR3. DNA for the CDR3: TGTGCCAGCAGTTTCGAGGGGCCGGAGCCCCAGCATTTT. The encoded protein is CASSFEGPEPQHF.

The genes are TRBV3-1 and TRBJ1-2; D unresolved. The germline V gene has CDR1 LGHDT and CDR2 YNNKEL (reference sequence). The length of the CDR3 is 14 residues. The V end was cut by 0 bases, the J end by 4 bases, with 9 bases between. CDR3 protein: CASSQEGHGYGYTF. Written as DNA, the CDR3 is TGTGCCAGCAGCCAAGAAGGCCACGGCTATGGCTACACCTTC.

V and J are TRBV11-3 and TRBJ1-1; 7 bases are a match to TRBD1. The CDR3 spans 13 residues. Germline-derived CDR1 and CDR2 are SGHNT and YENEEA. V shed 5 bases and J 4 bases; nucleotides not matched to a gene: 4. DNA of the CDR3: TGTGCCAGCAGCCAAGGGACAGCCACTGAAGCTTTCTTT. The encoded protein is CASSQGTATEAFF.